The clone carrying this T cell receptor (beta chain) came up a few times. The data were obtained in a study of early T cells in non-severe SARS-CoV-2 infection. Background on the study: Chains stayed unpaired after sequencing of bulk RNA from unsorted whole blood.

Germline V gene data show CDR1 as SGHRS and CDR2 as YFSETQ. Trimming removed 4 bases from V and 0 bases from J; junction bases left unmatched: 5. This CDR3 contains 15 residues. TCRdb reprocessed the 5' RACE reads via MiXCR and lists one record per CDR3 protein. The sample carries roughly 45,000 distinct CDR3 sequences, 10% to 15% recorded once. Input material: whole blood. The clonotype was recovered from an adult who was a healthcare worker with PCR-confirmed SARS-CoV-2 infection or an uninfected control (not recorded which). V usage is TRBV5-1 and J usage is TRBJ2-7, with 9 bases aligning to TRBD1. The chain's CDR3 is CASSLDRGSSYEQYF. The CDR3 bases are TGCGCCAGCAGCCTGGACAGGGGAAGCTCCTACGAGCAGTACTTC.